This T cell receptor beta chain stems from a study of control samples from healthy donors and cancer patients. Profiled with immunoSEQ multiplex PCR; TCRdb holds only in-frame clones, not every one. The table shows fewer than 200,000 clones, with about 90% occurring only once. Germline V gene data show CDR1 as SGDLS and CDR2 as YYNGEE. The ends were cut back, 4 bases at V and 8 bases at J, with 18 bases in the middle. There are 15 residues in the CDR3. The chain links TRBV9 to TRBJ1-4; D might be TRBD1 (6 bases). The specimen sequenced was blood. This TCR was sampled from a woman aged 50 to 65 in good health. The CDR3 coding sequence is TGTGCCAGCAGCCGCCGGGGGGCGTTAGAAGAAAAACTGTTTTTT. Protein sequence: CASSRRGALEEKLFF.